This TCR beta chain was retrieved from a study of control samples from healthy donors and cancer patients. This table comes from immunoSEQ multiplex PCR, and its TCRdb copy is limited to in-frame clones, with some not included. The sample has about 94,000 clones, approximately 86% seen once. Germline CDR1 and CDR2: SGHVS and FQNEAQ. The CDR3 is 15 amino acids. Trimming took 1 base from V and 2 from J, leaving 10 bases between them. The chain recombines TRBV7-8 with TRBJ2-3; the D gene is possibly TRBD2 (5 bases). The specimen was blood. The source is a woman aged 50 to 60 in good health. CDR3 sequence (DNA): TGTGCCAGCAGCTTAGTCGGCGGGTCCACAGATACGCAGTATTTT. Its protein is CASSLVGGSTDTQYF.